A selection of T cell receptor beta chains follows, all from one sample in a study of multiple sclerosis patients with progressive multifocal leukoencephalopathy. Only in-frame clones appear in the TCRdb table, and some are missing; sequencing was by immunoSEQ multiplex PCR. The sample includes tens of thousands of clones, 90% of them seen just once. The material was PBMCs, obtained from a patient treated with natalizumab. The receptor source for this set is a human donor with multiple sclerosis. Both conserved end residues are part of each CDR3. A D gene is named only where the DNA matches it firmly. Expanded clones get a size class; other rows say once, few or many, or leave the size out.

length: 16; J: TRBJ1-4; size: -; D: -; V: TRBV7-2; CDR3: CASTQRGGRFNEKLFF; DNA: TGTGCCAGCACCCAACGGGGGGGAAGGTTCAATGAAAAGCTGTTTTTT
length: 14; J: TRBJ2-7; size: -; D: TRBD1; V: TRBV7-9; CDR3: CASSFGTGKDGQYF; DNA: TGTGCCAGCAGCTTCGGGACAGGTAAAGACGGGCAGTACTTC
length: 13; J: TRBJ1-2; size: -; D: -; V: TRBV5-6; CDR3: CASSPHGGYGYTF; DNA: TGTGCCAGCAGCCCGCACGGTGGATATGGCTACACCTTC
length: 16; J: TRBJ2-2; size: once; D: TRBD2; V: TRBV6-4; CDR3: CASRPLAGINTGELFF; DNA: TGTGCCAGCAGGCCACTAGCGGGGATAAACACCGGGGAGCTGTTTTTT
length: 16; J: TRBJ2-3; size: -; D: TRBD2; V: TRBV7-2; CDR3: CASSLVRGVNTDTQYF; DNA: TGTGCCAGCAGCTTAGTACGGGGGGTAAACACAGATACGCAGTATTTT
length: 14; J: TRBJ2-7; size: few; D: -; V: TRBV27; CDR3: CASSSSGFFGEQYF; DNA: TGTGCCAGCAGTTCTTCAGGGTTTTTTGGCGAGCAGTACTTC
length: 17; J: TRBJ2-3; size: -; D: TRBD1; V: TRBV5-4; CDR3: CASSLTGGPISTDTQYF; DNA: TGTGCCAGCAGCCTAACAGGGGGCCCTATTAGCACAGATACGCAGTATTTT
length: 14; J: TRBJ2-2; size: -; D: -; V: TRBV18; CDR3: CASSTPGNTGELFF; DNA: TGTGCCAGCTCAACCCCAGGGAACACCGGGGAGCTGTTTTTT
length: 12; J: TRBJ2-7; size: -; D: -; V: TRBV10-3; CDR3: CAISERGYEQYF; DNA: TGTGCCATCAGTGAGAGGGGATACGAGCAGTACTTC
length: 16; J: TRBJ1-5; size: -; D: -; V: TRBV2; CDR3: CASSESPGGAGQPQHF; DNA: TGTGCCAGCAGTGAAAGTCCGGGGGGCGCAGGACAGCCCCAGCATTTT
length: 15; J: TRBJ2-1; size: -; D: TRBD2; V: TRBV10-1; CDR3: CASSALAGAYNEQFF; DNA: TGCGCCAGCAGTGCTCTAGCGGGGGCCTACAATGAGCAGTTCTTC
length: 15; J: TRBJ1-2; size: -; D: -; V: TRBV11-3; CDR3: CASSQGQNNNYGYTF; DNA: TGTGCCAGCAGCCAAGGACAGAATAACAACTATGGCTACACCTTC
length: 16; J: TRBJ1-2; size: -; D: TRBD1; V: TRBV5-4; CDR3: CASSRGTGYVNYGYTF; DNA: TGTGCCAGCAGCCGGGGGACAGGGTATGTTAACTATGGCTACACCTTC
length: 16; J: TRBJ2-1; size: -; D: TRBD1; V: TRBV9; CDR3: CASSASSRTGYSEQFF; DNA: TGTGCCAGCAGCGCGTCGTCAAGGACAGGGTATAGTGAGCAGTTCTTC
length: 16; J: TRBJ1-5; size: -; D: -; V: TRBV27; CDR3: CASSLSGGFSNQPQHF; DNA: TGTGCCAGCAGTTTATCGGGAGGGTTTAGCAATCAGCCCCAGCATTTT
length: 15; J: TRBJ2-7; size: few; D: -; V: TRBV21-1; CDR3: CASSKSQGSTYEQYF; DNA: TGTGCCAGCAGCAAATCACAGGGGTCAACCTACGAGCAGTACTTC
length: 14; J: TRBJ1-1; size: -; D: TRBD1; V: TRBV27; CDR3: CASSHRGRGTEAFF; DNA: TGTGCCAGCAGCCACAGGGGGAGAGGCACTGAAGCTTTCTTT
length: 14; J: TRBJ1-4; size: -; D: -; V: TRBV27; CDR3: CASSPASSNEKLFF; DNA: TGTGCCAGCAGTCCGGCCAGTTCTAATGAAAAACTGTTTTTT
length: 13; J: TRBJ2-1; size: -; D: TRBD2; V: TRBV6-4; CDR3: CASSDGTSNEQFF; DNA: TGTGCCAGCAGTGACGGGACTAGCAATGAGCAGTTCTTC
length: 15; J: TRBJ1-4; size: -; D: TRBD1; V: TRBV6-6; CDR3: CASSYGTGEREKLFF; DNA: TGTGCCAGCAGTTACGGGACAGGGGAACGGGAAAAACTGTTTTTT
length: 15; J: TRBJ1-2; size: -; D: -; V: TRBV5-5; CDR3: CASTWDPGGAGGYTF; DNA: TGTGCCAGCACTTGGGACCCGGGCGGAGCTGGTGGCTACACCTTC
length: 15; J: TRBJ2-3; size: few; D: TRBD2; V: TRBV5-4; CDR3: CASQEGGGVADTQYF; DNA: TGTGCCAGCCAGGAGGGCGGGGGGGTTGCAGATACGCAGTATTTT
length: 12; J: TRBJ2-1; size: -; D: -; V: TRBV28; CDR3: CASSLRADEQFF; DNA: TGTGCCAGCAGTTTAAGGGCCGATGAGCAGTTCTTC
length: 16; J: TRBJ2-1; size: -; D: -; V: TRBV6-5; CDR3: CASSYSKGIINNEQFF; DNA: TGTGCCAGCAGTTACTCGAAGGGGATTATAAACAATGAGCAGTTCTTC
length: 17; J: TRBJ2-3; size: -; D: TRBD2; V: TRBV9; CDR3: CASSVGTSGGALDTQYF; DNA: TGTGCCAGCAGCGTTGGGACTAGCGGGGGGGCCTTAGATACGCAGTATTTT
length: 14; J: TRBJ2-6; size: -; D: -; V: TRBV19; CDR3: CASSMTAGANVLTF; DNA: TGTGCCAGTAGTATGACGGCTGGGGCCAACGTCCTGACTTTC
length: 13; J: TRBJ2-7; size: -; D: -; V: TRBV7-2; CDR3: CASSLNSAKRQYF; DNA: TGTGCCAGCAGCTTAAATTCGGCAAAGAGGCAGTACTTC
length: 11; J: TRBJ1-5; size: -; D: -; V: TRBV11-2; CDR3: CASSPPQPQHF; DNA: TGTGCCAGCAGCCCCCCCCAGCCCCAGCATTTT
length: 13; J: TRBJ1-1; size: -; D: -; V: TRBV5-6; CDR3: CASSVDSGTEAFF; DNA: TGTGCCAGCAGCGTGGACTCGGGGACTGAAGCTTTCTTT
length: 19; J: TRBJ2-1; size: -; D: TRBD2; V: TRBV7-3; CDR3: CASSSATSGLPPRGNEQFF; DNA: TGTGCCAGCAGCTCGGCGACTAGCGGTCTTCCCCCGCGTGGAAATGAGCAGTTCTTC
length: 13; J: TRBJ2-2; size: once; D: -; V: TRBV6-6; CDR3: CASSYPPPGELFF; DNA: TGTGCCAGCAGTTACCCCCCACCCGGGGAGCTGTTTTTT
length: 14; J: TRBJ2-1; size: -; D: -; V: TRBV4-1; CDR3: CASSQGAEYNEQFF; DNA: TGCGCCAGCAGCCAAGGGGCGGAGTACAATGAGCAGTTCTTC